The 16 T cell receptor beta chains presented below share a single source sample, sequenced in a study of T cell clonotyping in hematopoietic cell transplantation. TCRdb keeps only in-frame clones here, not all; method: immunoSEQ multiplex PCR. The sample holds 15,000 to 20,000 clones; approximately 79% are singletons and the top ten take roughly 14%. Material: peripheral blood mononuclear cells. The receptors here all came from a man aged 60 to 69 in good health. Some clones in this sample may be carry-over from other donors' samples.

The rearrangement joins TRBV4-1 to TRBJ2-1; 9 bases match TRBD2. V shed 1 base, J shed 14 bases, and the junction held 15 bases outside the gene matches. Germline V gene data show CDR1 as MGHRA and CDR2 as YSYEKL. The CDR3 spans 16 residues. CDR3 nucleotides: TGCGCCAGCAGCCAAGTTCTGACTAGCGGAAATCCAGTGGAGTTCTTC. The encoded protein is CASSQVLTSGNPVEFF.

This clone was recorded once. The CDR3 spells CASSLVGRNTEAFF. The DNA of the CDR3 is TGTGCCAGCAGCTTAGTTGGCCGGAACACTGAAGCTTTCTTT. V and J are TRBV11-3 and TRBJ1-1; no clear D. Trimming removed 1 base from V and 1 base from J, with 7 bases in between. The length of the CDR3 is 14 residues. Germline V gene lookup returns CDR1 SGHNT and CDR2 YENEEA.

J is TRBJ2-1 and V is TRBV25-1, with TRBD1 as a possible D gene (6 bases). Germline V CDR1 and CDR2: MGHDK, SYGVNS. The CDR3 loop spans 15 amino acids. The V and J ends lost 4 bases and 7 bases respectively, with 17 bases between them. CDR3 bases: TGTGCCAGCAGTGTCCAGGGGATAGGTGGGAATGAGCAGTTCTTC. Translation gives CASSVQGIGGNEQFF. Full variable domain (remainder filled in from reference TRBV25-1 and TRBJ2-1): EADIYQTPRYLVIGTGKKITLECSQTMGHDKMYWYQQDPGMELHLIHYSYGVNSTEKGDLSSESTVSRIRTEHFPLTLESARPSHTSQYLCASSVQGIGGNEQFFGPGTRLTVL.

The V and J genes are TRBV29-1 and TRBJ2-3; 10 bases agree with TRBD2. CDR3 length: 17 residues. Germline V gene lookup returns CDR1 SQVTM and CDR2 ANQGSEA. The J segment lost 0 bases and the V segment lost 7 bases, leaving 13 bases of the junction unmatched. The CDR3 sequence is CSASGGALRTSTDTQYF. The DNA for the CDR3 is TGCAGCGCCAGCGGGGGGGCGTTGCGGACGAGCACAGATACGCAGTATTTT.

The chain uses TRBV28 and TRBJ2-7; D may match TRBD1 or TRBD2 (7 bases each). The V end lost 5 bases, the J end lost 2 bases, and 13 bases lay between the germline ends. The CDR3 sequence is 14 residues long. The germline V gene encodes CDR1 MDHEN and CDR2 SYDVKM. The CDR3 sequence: CASSPQGGTYEQYF. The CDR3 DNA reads TGTGCCAGCAGTCCCCAGGGGGGGACCTACGAGCAGTACTTC. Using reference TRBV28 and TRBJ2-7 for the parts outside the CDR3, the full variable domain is DVKVTQSSRYLVKRTGEKVFLECVQDMDHENMFWYRQDPGLGLRLIYFSYDVKMKEKGDIPEGYSVSREKKERFSLILESASTNQTSMYLCASSPQGGTYEQYFGPGTRLTVT.

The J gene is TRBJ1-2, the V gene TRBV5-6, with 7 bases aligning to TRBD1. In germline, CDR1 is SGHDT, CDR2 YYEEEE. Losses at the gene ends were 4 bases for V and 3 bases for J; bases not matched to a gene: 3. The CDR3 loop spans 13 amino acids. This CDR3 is CASSRDRDYGYTF. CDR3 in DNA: TGTGCCAGCAGCCGCGACAGGGACTATGGCTACACCTTC.

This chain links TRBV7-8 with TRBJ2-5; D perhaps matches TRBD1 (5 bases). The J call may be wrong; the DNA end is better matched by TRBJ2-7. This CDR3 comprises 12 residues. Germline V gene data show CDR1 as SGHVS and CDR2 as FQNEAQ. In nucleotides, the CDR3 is TGTGCCAGCAGCTTCCGACAGCGCGAGCAGTACTTC. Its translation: CASSFRQREQYF.

This CDR3 is CATSPYPSGTGGGYTF. The CDR3, as DNA: TGTGCCACCAGCCCATACCCGTCCGGGACAGGGGGCGGCTACACCTTC. The chain is built from TRBV15 and TRBJ1-2, with TRBD1 identical over 12 bases. The ends lost 5 bases at V and 8 bases at J; junction bases unmatched: 12. Germline loops: CDR1 LNHNV, CDR2 YYDKDF (reference sequence). This CDR3 comprises 16 residues.

The CDR3 region has the DNA TGCGCCAGCAGCCAAGATCCGGGGGAAGAGTATGGCTACACCTTC. Its translation is CASSQDPGEEYGYTF. The chain carries TRBV4-3 and TRBJ1-2; possible D gene TRBD1, 5 bases. Between the trimmed V and J ends, which lost 0 bases and 5 bases, there was a span of 13 bases. The length of the CDR3 is 15 residues. Germline V gene lookup returns CDR1 LGHNA and CDR2 YSLEER.

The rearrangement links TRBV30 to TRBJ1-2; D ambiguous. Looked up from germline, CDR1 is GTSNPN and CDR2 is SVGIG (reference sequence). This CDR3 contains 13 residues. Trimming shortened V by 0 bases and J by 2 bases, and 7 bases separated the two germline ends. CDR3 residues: CAWSVLDNYGYTF. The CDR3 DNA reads TGTGCCTGGAGTGTACTGGACAACTATGGCTACACCTTC.

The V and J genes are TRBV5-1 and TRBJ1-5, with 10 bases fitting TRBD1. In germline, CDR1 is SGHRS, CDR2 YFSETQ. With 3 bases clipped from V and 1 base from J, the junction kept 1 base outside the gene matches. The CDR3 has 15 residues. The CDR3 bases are TGCGCCAGCAGCTCGACAGGGGGCAGCAATCAGCCCCAGCATTTT. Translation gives CASSSTGGSNQPQHF.

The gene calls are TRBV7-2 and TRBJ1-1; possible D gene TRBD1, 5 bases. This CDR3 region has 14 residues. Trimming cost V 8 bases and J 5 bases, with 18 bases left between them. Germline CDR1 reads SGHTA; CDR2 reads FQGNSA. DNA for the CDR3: TGTGCCAGCGACCCTTTCGGGGCGGGGACTGAAGCTTTCTTT. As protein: CASDPFGAGTEAFF.

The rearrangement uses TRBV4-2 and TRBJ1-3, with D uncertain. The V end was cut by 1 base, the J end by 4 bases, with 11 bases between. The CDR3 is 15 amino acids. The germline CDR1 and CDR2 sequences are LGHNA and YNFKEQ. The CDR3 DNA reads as TGTGCCAGCAGCCAAGGGGAGGGTAGGGGAAACACCATATATTTT. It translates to CASSQGEGRGNTIYF.

CDR3 sequence: CASTRTGRNYNEQFF. CDR3 DNA: TGTGCCAGCACCCGGACGGGTAGAAACTACAATGAGCAGTTCTTC. V gene TRBV27 combines with J gene TRBJ2-1, with D unresolved. Germline CDR1 reads MNHEY; CDR2 reads SMNVEV (reference sequence). V lost 7 bases and J lost 3, with 16 bases in between. This CDR3 has 15 residues.

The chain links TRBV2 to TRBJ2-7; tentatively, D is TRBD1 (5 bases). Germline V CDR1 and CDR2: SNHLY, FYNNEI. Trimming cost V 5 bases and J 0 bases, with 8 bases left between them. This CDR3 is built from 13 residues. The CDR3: CASSRQSSYEQYF. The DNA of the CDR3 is TGTGCCAGCAGTCGACAGAGCTCCTACGAGCAGTACTTC.

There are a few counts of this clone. The CDR3 spells CAWSVDGNYGYTF. In DNA, the CDR3 is TGTGCCTGGAGTGTTGACGGGAACTATGGCTACACCTTC. The chain carries TRBV30 and TRBJ1-2, with D unclear. The CDR3 totals 13 residues. CDR1 is GTSNPN and CDR2 is SVGIG in the germline V gene (reference sequence). V lost 0 bases and J 2 bases, leaving 7 bases between the germline ends. The full variable domain, completed using reference TRBV30 and TRBJ1-2, is SQTIHQWPATLVQPVGSPLSLECTVEGTSNPNLYWYRQAAGRGLQLLFYSVGIGQISSEVPQNLSASRPQDRQFILSSKKLLLSDSGFYLCAWSVDGNYGYTFGSGTRLTVV.